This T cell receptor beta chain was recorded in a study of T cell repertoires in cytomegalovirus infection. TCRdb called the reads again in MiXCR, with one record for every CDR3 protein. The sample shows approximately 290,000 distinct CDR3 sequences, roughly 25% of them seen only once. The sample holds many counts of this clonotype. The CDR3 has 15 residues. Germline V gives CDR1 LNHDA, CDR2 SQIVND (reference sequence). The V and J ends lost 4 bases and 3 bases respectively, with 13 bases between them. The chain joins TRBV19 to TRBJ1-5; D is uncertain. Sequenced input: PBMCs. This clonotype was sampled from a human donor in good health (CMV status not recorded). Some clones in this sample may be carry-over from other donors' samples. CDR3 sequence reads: CASSTPRSPNQPQHF. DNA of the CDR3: TGTGCCAGTAGTACCCCTCGGTCCCCCAATCAGCCCCAGCATTTT.